The 17 T cell receptor beta chains reported below all come from one sample, sequenced in a study of cytomegalovirus exposure and HLA in healthy donors. Both 60 Vbeta primers and 13 Jbeta primers went into the PCR. TCRdb keeps only in-frame clones here, not all; method: immunoSEQ multiplex PCR. The table shows approximately 160,000 clones, with roughly three quarters occurring only once. Sequenced input: PBMCs. These receptors came from a woman between 50 and 59 years old in good health and CMV-seropositive.

The chain couples TRBV7-8 to TRBJ2-3; 11 bases are a match to TRBD2. The CDR3 covers 19 residues. V dropped 5 bases and J dropped 2; count of bases not matched to a gene: 15. Germline V CDR1 and CDR2: SGHVS, FQNEAQ. CDR3 nucleotide sequence: TGTGCCAGCAGCCCGGGGAGAATAGCGGGGGGGCTCTCCACAGATACGCAGTATTTT. Amino acid sequence: CASSPGRIAGGLSTDTQYF.

The chain combines TRBV5-1 with TRBJ2-5, with 8 bases aligning to TRBD1. The CDR3 consists of 15 residues. Germline V gene lookup returns CDR1 SGHRS and CDR2 YFSETQ. The J segment lost 1 base and the V segment lost 2 bases, leaving 4 bases of the junction unmatched. The CDR3 DNA reads as TGCGCCAGCAGCTTTAACAGGGGGATCCAAGAGACCCAGTACTTC. This codes for CASSFNRGIQETQYF.

Concerning this clone: Other DNA sequences within the sample encode an identical CDR3. The chain is built from TRBV18 and TRBJ2-5, with no clear D. The CDR3 loop spans 13 amino acids. CDR1 and CDR2 (germline): KGHSH, LQKENI. With 0 bases removed from V and 3 bases from J, the gap between germline ends came to 5 bases. CDR3 sequence (DNA): TGTGCCAGCTCACCACCGGTAGAAGAGACCCAGTACTTC. As protein: CASSPPVEETQYF.

This clone turned up a few times. CDR3 sequence: CAWSPWREGMGGYTF. CDR3 sequence (DNA): TGTGCCTGGAGTCCCTGGCGGGAAGGAATGGGGGGCTACACCTTC. The chain employs TRBV30 and TRBJ1-2; D is uncertain. Between the trimmed V and J ends, which lost 2 bases and 8 bases, there was a span of 21 bases. The CDR3 spans 15 residues. CDR1 is GTSNPN, CDR2 SVGIG, per germline (reference sequence).

The chain couples TRBV25-1 to TRBJ1-2, with D unresolved. The CDR3 sequence is 14 residues long. Deletions cut 3 bases from V and 6 bases from J, with 14 bases between. The germline V gene has CDR1 MGHDK and CDR2 SYGVNS. In DNA, the CDR3 is TGTGCCAGCAGTGATAGAAGGGAGGTACATGGCTACACCTTC. It codes for CASSDRREVHGYTF.

V is TRBV10-3 and J is TRBJ1-1; 11 bases align to TRBD1. This CDR3 contains 16 residues. J was trimmed by 4 bases and V by 6 bases; bases with no gene match: 10. The V gene's germline CDR1 is ENHRY and CDR2 SYGVKD. CDR3 sequence reads: CAIRMDRGRRSTEAFF. The CDR3 region has the DNA TGTGCCATCAGGATGGACAGGGGGCGACGAAGCACTGAAGCTTTCTTT.

The chain couples TRBV9 to TRBJ2-3; weak D call: TRBD2 (6 bases). CDR1 is SGDLS and CDR2 is YYNGEE in the germline V gene. With 4 bases removed from V and 4 bases from J, the gap between germline ends came to 16 bases. The length of the CDR3 is 15 residues. As DNA, the CDR3 is TGTGCCAGCAGCCCGCCCTTGACTAGTGCAGATACGCAGTATTTT. Its protein product is CASSPPLTSADTQYF. Combining the CDR3 with reference TRBV9 and TRBJ2-3 gives the whole variable domain DSGVTQTPKHLITATGQRVTLRCSPRSGDLSVYWYQQSLDQGLQFLIQYYNGEERAKGNILERFSAQQFPDLHSELNLSSLELGDSALYFCASSPPLTSADTQYFGPGTRLTVL.

This rearrangement joins TRBV29-1 to TRBJ2-7; 7 nucleotides align to TRBD1. Germline CDR1 reads SQVTM; CDR2 reads ANQGSEA. Trimming took 3 bases from V and 6 from J; bases not matched to a gene: 5. The CDR3 consists of 12 residues. CDR3 bases: TGCAGCGTTGAGGACAGGCTTCTCGAGCAGTACTTC. Its translation: CSVEDRLLEQYF.

The V call is TRBV9, the J call TRBJ1-2; 9 bases match TRBD1. Germline CDR1 and CDR2: SGDLS and YYNGEE. The CDR3 loop spans 18 amino acids. With 0 bases clipped from V and 3 bases from J, the junction kept 12 bases outside the gene matches. DNA for the CDR3: TGTGCCAGCAGCGTAGATGCGATTGGGACAGGGAGTGACTATGGCTACACCTTC. The encoded protein is CASSVDAIGTGSDYGYTF. The full variable domain, with the rest looked up from reference TRBV9 and TRBJ1-2, is DSGVTQTPKHLITATGQRVTLRCSPRSGDLSVYWYQQSLDQGLQFLIQYYNGEERAKGNILERFSAQQFPDLHSELNLSSLELGDSALYFCASSVDAIGTGSDYGYTFGSGTRLTVV.

The sample holds a few counts of this clone. The chain employs TRBV29-1 and TRBJ1-2; D is perhaps TRBD1 (6 bases). The germline CDR1 and CDR2 sequences are SQVTM and ANQGSEA. V lost 4 bases and J lost 8, with 14 bases in between. This CDR3 spans 12 amino acids. CDR3 DNA sequence: TGCAGCGTTGCGAGGCAACAGGGCGGCTACACCTTC. Protein: CSVARQQGGYTF.

DNA of the CDR3: TGTGCCAGTAGTATTATCGGGGAAGGCAATCAGCCCCAGCATTTT. Amino acids: CASSIIGEGNQPQHF. V usage is TRBV19 and J usage is TRBJ1-5, with D hard to call. V was pared by 3 bases and J by 2 bases, with 11 bases between. Germline CDR1 and CDR2: LNHDA and SQIVND (reference sequence). This CDR3 is 15 amino acids long. Filled out from reference TRBV19 and TRBJ1-5, the complete variable domain reads DGGITQSPKYLFRKEGQNVTLSCEQNLNHDAMYWYRQDPGQGLRLIYYSQIVNDFQKGDIAEGYSVSREKKESFPLTVTSAQKNPTAFYLCASSIIGEGNQPQHFGDGTRLSIL.

The V call is TRBV19, the J call TRBJ2-4; D ambiguous. Germline assignment: CDR1 LNHDA and CDR2 SQIVND (reference sequence). This CDR3 is built from 14 residues. V was cut by 5 bases and J by 2 bases, with 10 bases left in between. The DNA of the CDR3 is TGTGCCAGTAGTCCCCAGGAAACCAAAAACATTCAGTACTTC. Protein: CASSPQETKNIQYF.

This chain joins TRBV7-3 and TRBJ1-1, with unresolved D. Trimming cost V 1 base and J 8 bases, with 11 bases left between them. Per germline, CDR1 SGHTA and CDR2 FQGTGA. This CDR3 has 13 amino acids. The CDR3 nucleotides are TGTGCCAGCAGCTTAAGCCCCGGGAGGGAAGCTTTCTTT. Its translation: CASSLSPGREAFF.

This clone was seen only once. The rearrangement joins TRBV7-3 to TRBJ2-1, with 11 bases fitting TRBD2. V dropped 3 bases and J dropped 9; count of bases not matched to a gene: 1. This CDR3 contains 13 residues. Germline V gene lookup returns CDR1 SGHTA and CDR2 FQGTGA. CDR3 in DNA: TGTGCCAGCAGCTTTACTAGCGGGAGTGAGCAGTTCTTC. It specifies CASSFTSGSEQFF. Based on the CDR3 plus reference TRBV7-3 and TRBJ2-1, the full variable domain is GAGVSQTPSNKVTEKGKYVELRCDPISGHTALYWYRQSLGQGPEFLIYFQGTGAADDSGLPNDRFFAVRPEGSVSTLKIQRTERGDSAVYLCASSFTSGSEQFFGPGTRLTVL.

The V call is TRBV5-4, the J call TRBJ2-1; 7 bases match TRBD1. J lost 0 bases, V lost 0 bases, and 3 bases had no gene match. The CDR3 length is 16 residues. Germline-derived CDR1 and CDR2 are SGHNT and YYREEE (reference sequence). The CDR3 loop is CASSLGGGRSYNEQFF. As DNA, the CDR3 is TGTGCCAGCAGCTTGGGAGGGGGCCGCTCCTACAATGAGCAGTTCTTC.

The V call is TRBV5-4, the J call TRBJ2-3, with D tentatively TRBD2 (6 bases). CDR1 SGHNT and CDR2 YYREEE come from the germline V gene (reference sequence). Deletions cut 1 base from V and 0 bases from J, with 12 bases between. This CDR3 spans 16 amino acids. The CDR3: CASSLSGYSSTDTQYF. Written as DNA, the CDR3 is TGTGCCAGCAGCTTGAGCGGGTATTCTAGCACAGATACGCAGTATTTT. The full variable domain, its missing parts supplied by reference TRBV5-4 and TRBJ2-3, is ETGVTQSPTHLIKTRGQQVTLRCSSQSGHNTVSWYQQALGQGPQFIFQYYREEENGRGNFPPRFSGLQFPNYSSELNVNALELDDSALYLCASSLSGYSSTDTQYFGPGTRLTVL.

The chain is built from TRBV27 and TRBJ1-5; a weak D match, TRBD1 (6 bases). This CDR3 region has 15 residues. The ends were cut back, 6 bases at V and 1 base at J, with 13 bases in the middle. Germline V gives CDR1 MNHEY, CDR2 SMNVEV (reference sequence). CDR3 region: CASSSFRGSNQPQHF. CDR3 nucleotide sequence: TGTGCCAGCAGCAGTTTCAGGGGAAGCAATCAGCCCCAGCATTTT.